This record covers a single T cell receptor beta chain. The participants were between roughly 18 and 100 years old and came from roughly 25 US areas. Participant-reported clinical history was the basis for cohort assignment. V was clipped by 4 bases and J by 4 bases, with 18 bases between them. CDR1 is SGHRS and CDR2 is YFSETQ in the germline V gene. This CDR3 comprises 15 residues. These data are taken from a study of blood T cell repertoires in COVID-19. Assay used: immunoSEQ multiplex PCR; TCRdb lists only in-frame clones, some missing. Among around 160,000 clones listed, approximately 90% were seen once.

Sequencing was performed on PBMCs or T cells enriched from blood (not recorded which). This TCR came from a woman aged 40 to 55 who had been exposed to COVID-19. This sequence joins TRBV5-1 and TRBJ2-7; D may be TRBD1 (5 bases). The CDR3 loop reads CASSLDQGILYEQYF. CDR3 nucleotide sequence: TGCGCCAGCAGCCTGGACCAGGGAATCTTGTACGAGCAGTACTTC.